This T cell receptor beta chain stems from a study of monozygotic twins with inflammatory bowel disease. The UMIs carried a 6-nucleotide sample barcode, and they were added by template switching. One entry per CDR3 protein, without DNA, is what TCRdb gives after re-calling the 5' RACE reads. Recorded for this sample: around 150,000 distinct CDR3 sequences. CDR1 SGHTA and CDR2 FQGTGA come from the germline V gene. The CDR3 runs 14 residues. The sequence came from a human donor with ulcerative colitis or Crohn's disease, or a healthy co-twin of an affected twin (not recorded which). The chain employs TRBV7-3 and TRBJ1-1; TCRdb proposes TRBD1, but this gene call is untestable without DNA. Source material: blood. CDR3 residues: CASSLLEGATEAFF.